These 21 T cell receptor beta chains share one sample of origin, sequenced in a study of T cell repertoires and HLA-DP antigens. Libraries were prepared by immunoSEQ multiplex PCR; TCRdb keeps only in-frame clonotypes and omits some of them. The sample has some 110,000 clones, more than 85% seen once; the top ten hold about 0.3%. Their specific antigens are unknown. Sequences were obtained from CD4+ T cells from PBMCs. These receptors were obtained from a woman aged 18-30 years in good health and CMV-seronegative.

This rearrangement joins TRBV6-5 to TRBJ2-1, with TRBD2 matching over 9 bases. The CDR3 spans 13 residues. The V and J ends lost 6 bases and 6 bases, in that order; junction bases with no gene match: 3. Germline values: CDR1 MNHEY, CDR2 SVGAGI. CDR3 nucleotide sequence: TGTGCCAGCAGCCGGGGACTAGCCAATGAGCAGTTCTTC. Translating gives CASSRGLANEQFF.

The gene calls are TRBV28 and TRBJ2-1, with a weak D call TRBD2 (6 bases). Looked up from germline, CDR1 is MDHEN and CDR2 is SYDVKM. V lost 6 bases to trimming and J lost 3 bases, with 18 bases between them. The CDR3 loop spans 16 amino acids. Written as DNA, the CDR3 is TGTGCCAGCAGGACGGATCTTAGCGGAGACTACAATGAGCAGTTCTTC. It is translated as CASRTDLSGDYNEQFF.

The chain employs TRBV5-4 and TRBJ2-7; D might be TRBD2 (6 bases). Trimming removed 4 bases from V and 1 base from J, with 15 bases in between. Germline loops: CDR1 SGHNT, CDR2 YYREEE (reference sequence). The CDR3 contains 15 residues. The CDR3 DNA is TGTGCCAGCAGCAATGGGGGTGCGGGGTCCTACGAGCAGTACGTC. It is translated as CASSNGGAGSYEQYV.

This clone was counted a single time. V is TRBV28 and J is TRBJ1-2; a weak D match, TRBD1 (6 bases). This CDR3 contains 15 residues. The germline CDR1 and CDR2 sequences are MDHEN and SYDVKM. Trimming took off 6 bases at V and 4 bases at J, with 18 bases between the two ends. The CDR3 sequence: CASSGGWDMAYGYTF. The CDR3 DNA reads TGTGCCAGCAGCGGGGGTTGGGACATGGCCTATGGCTACACCTTC.

The V call is TRBV27, the J call TRBJ2-3, with D possibly TRBD1 on 6 matching bases. Trimming shortened V by 9 bases and J by 1 base, and 11 bases separated the two germline ends. CDR3 size: 13 residues. Germline V gene sequence: CDR1 MNHEY, CDR2 SMNVEV (reference sequence). In nucleotides, the CDR3 is TGTGCCAGTCGGACAGTCGGCACAGATACGCAGTATTTT. This encodes CASRTVGTDTQYF.

This sequence joins TRBV29-1 and TRBJ1-4, with TRBD1 matching 7 bases. V lost 5 bases to trimming and J lost 5 bases; unmatched junction nucleotides: 5. Germline assignment: CDR1 SQVTM and CDR2 ANQGSEA. The length of the CDR3 is 13 residues. CDR3 amino acids: CSVRDRKNEKLFF. CDR3 nucleotides: TGCAGCGTTCGGGACAGAAAAAATGAAAAACTGTTTTTT.

This sequence joins TRBV5-1 and TRBJ2-1; D is perhaps TRBD1 (6 bases). The germline V and J ends were trimmed by 0 bases and 9 bases, with 13 bases remaining between them. Germline CDR1 and CDR2: SGHRS and YFSETQ. This CDR3 is built from 14 residues. The CDR3 region has the DNA TGCGCCAGCAGCTTGGTCCCACAGGGAACTGAGCAGTTCTTC. This sequence encodes CASSLVPQGTEQFF.

This chain connects TRBV4-1 to TRBJ2-5; the D gene is possibly TRBD2 (5 bases). Germline V gives CDR1 MGHRA, CDR2 YSYEKL. V lost 1 base, J lost 5 bases, and 11 bases lay in between. The CDR3 has 14 amino acids. CDR3 sequence (DNA): TGCGCCAGCAGCCAAGGTGAGGGAGCGGAGACCCAGTACTTC. It translates to CASSQGEGAETQYF.

The chain combines TRBV9 with TRBJ1-2, with unresolved D. Germline values: CDR1 SGDLS, CDR2 YYNGEE. The ends were cut back, 0 bases at V and 2 bases at J, with 5 bases in the middle. This CDR3 region has 13 residues. CDR3 in DNA: TGTGCCAGCAGCGTAGACGGGAACTATGGCTACACCTTC. It yields the protein CASSVDGNYGYTF.

The chain employs TRBV10-3 and TRBJ2-7; TRBD2 matches at 8 bases. This CDR3 region has 12 residues. CDR1 ENHRY and CDR2 SYGVKD come from the germline V gene. V dropped 8 bases and J dropped 4; count of bases not matched to a gene: 4. The CDR3 protein is CAIGLAEYEQYF. In nucleotides, the CDR3 is TGTGCCATCGGACTAGCAGAGTACGAGCAGTACTTC.

This chain joins TRBV19 and TRBJ1-3; D gene ambiguous. The CDR3 has 15 amino acids. Germline CDR1 is LNHDA and CDR2 is SQIVND (reference sequence). Trimming took 6 bases from V and 0 from J, leaving 12 bases between them. The CDR3 loop is CASRSPGASGNTIYF. CDR3 coding DNA: TGTGCCAGTAGATCACCGGGAGCCTCTGGAAACACCATATATTTT.

This clone was seen only once. CDR3 region: CASSLPSPGGRETQYF. For the CDR3, the DNA is TGTGCCAGCAGTTTGCCCAGCCCGGGGGGGCGGGAGACCCAGTACTTC. The rearrangement uses TRBV28 and TRBJ2-5; 8 bases match TRBD2. The CDR3 contains 16 residues. Germline V gene sequence: CDR1 MDHEN, CDR2 SYDVKM. Trimming at V came to 3 bases and at J to 5 bases, leaving 11 bases not matched to a gene.

J is TRBJ2-2 and V is TRBV5-1, with 8 bases matching TRBD1. V trimming: 3 bases; J trimming: 4 bases; junction bases outside the gene matches: 5. In germline, CDR1 is SGHRS, CDR2 YFSETQ. The CDR3 covers 15 residues. CDR3 residues: CASSSSRGLTGELFF. In DNA, the CDR3 is TGCGCCAGCAGCTCAAGCAGGGGGCTCACCGGGGAGCTGTTTTTT.

This chain uses TRBV19 with TRBJ2-3; tentatively, D is TRBD2 (6 bases). The CDR3 is made up of 16 amino acids. Germline V lookup: CDR1 LNHDA, CDR2 SQIVND (reference sequence). V was shortened by 5 bases and J by 0 bases, with 15 bases between the two germline ends. CDR3 protein: CASSGIRGRSTDTQYF. CDR3 sequence (DNA): TGTGCCAGTAGTGGTATTCGTGGGAGGAGCACAGATACGCAGTATTTT.

The J gene is TRBJ2-7, the V gene TRBV6-5; D perhaps matches TRBD1 (5 bases). Between the trimmed V and J ends, which lost 1 base and 0 bases, there was a span of 10 bases. CDR1 and CDR2 from the germline V gene are MNHEY and SVGAGI. The CDR3 is 15 residues long. The CDR3 bases are TGTGCCAGCAGTTACTTCGGCAGGGACTCCTACGAGCAGTACTTC. Translation gives CASSYFGRDSYEQYF.

The chain is built from TRBV7-2 and TRBJ1-2; D is ambiguous. Germline V lookup: CDR1 SGHTA, CDR2 FQGNSA. CDR3 length equals 12 residues. Trimming removed 3 bases from V and 9 bases from J, with 11 bases in between. CDR3 region: CASSFYASSYTF. For the CDR3, the DNA is TGTGCCAGCAGCTTTTATGCGAGCAGCTACACCTTC.

The chain has TRBV10-3 and TRBJ2-4; TRBD2 aligns across 12 bases. Unmatched junction bases numbered 12, after V lost 0 bases and J lost 0 bases. The CDR3 runs to 21 residues. Per germline, CDR1 ENHRY and CDR2 SYGVKD. The CDR3 DNA sequence: TGTGCCATCAGTGAGTCCCCCGTCCTAGCGGGAGGGGGCCTAGCCAAAAACATTCAGTACTTC. This codes for CAISESPVLAGGGLAKNIQYF.

This chain connects TRBV30 to TRBJ1-4; D not resolved. Trimming pared 0 bases from V and 2 bases from J, leaving 13 bases between. This CDR3 contains 16 residues. Germline values: CDR1 GTSNPN, CDR2 SVGIG (reference sequence). CDR3 DNA: TGTGCCTGGAGTGTGCCTTCGACGGAGACTAATGAAAAACTGTTTTTT. Amino acids: CAWSVPSTETNEKLFF.

This chain uses TRBV7-6 with TRBJ2-7; D may be TRBD1 or TRBD2 (5 bases each). The germline V and J ends were trimmed by 5 bases and 5 bases, with 10 bases remaining between them. CDR1 SGHVS and CDR2 FNYEAQ come from the germline V gene. CDR3 length: 12 amino acids. The CDR3: CASSPGTDEQYV. CDR3 sequence (DNA): TGTGCCAGCAGCCCGGGGACCGACGAGCAGTACGTC.

This clone was observed once. The chain joins TRBV4-2 to TRBJ2-7; perhaps D is TRBD1 or TRBD2 (5 bases each). The CDR3 sequence is 13 residues long. Germline loops: CDR1 LGHNA, CDR2 YNFKEQ. Trimming stripped 4 bases from V and 3 bases from J, with 10 bases between. CDR3 sequence (DNA): TGTGCCAGCAGCCCAGACAGCGGCTACGAGCAGTACTTC. Its protein is CASSPDSGYEQYF.

This chain joins TRBV7-3 and TRBJ1-2; TRBD1 matches 12 bases. This CDR3 spans 15 amino acids. Germline loops: CDR1 SGHTA, CDR2 FQGTGA. V trimming: 5 bases; J trimming: 7 bases; junction bases outside the gene matches: 8. The CDR3 bases are TGTGCCAGCAGCATTTCCGGGACAGGGGGCAGTGGCTACACCTTC. It is translated as CASSISGTGGSGYTF.